These T cell receptor beta chains were read from a single sample in a study of Ad26.COV2.S vaccination and SARS-CoV-2 variants. The table came from immunoSEQ multiplex PCR; TCRdb's copy has only in-frame clones and leaves some out. In the table there are about 480,000 clones, about 83% of which are singletons. Sample: peripheral blood, taken in a trial of Ad26.COV2.S vaccine versus placebo. The origin of the receptors is a person between 18 and 59 years old who received the Ad26.COV2.S COVID-19 vaccine or a placebo. Each CDR3 is given with its conserved first and last residue. Fields, in order: clone size, J gene, V gene, D gene, CDR3 DNA, CDR3 protein. D genes are given only for firm matches. For some rows the clone size is stated as once, few or many, or as a class when expanded; others skip it.

size: NA
J: TRBJ2-6
V: TRBV7-9
D: NA
DNA: TGTGCCAGCAGCGGTACCAATTTCAACTCTGGGGCCAACGTCCTGACTTTC
CDR3: CASSGTNFNSGANVLTF

size: NA
J: TRBJ1-6
V: TRBV19
D: TRBD1
DNA: TGTGCCAGTAGTGTCTCGAAAGGGGGCGAGGTACTTTCACCCCTCCACTTT
CDR3: CASSVSKGGEVLSPLHF

size: once
J: TRBJ2-2
V: TRBV6-5
D: NA
DNA: TGTGCCAGCGGCCCTCGCGGGGGCCGGGCCGGGGAGCTGTTTTTT
CDR3: CASGPRGGRAGELFF

size: NA
J: TRBJ2-1
V: TRBV5-5
D: TRBD2
DNA: TGTGCCAGCACCCTCACCGGACTAGCTTTCAATGAGCAGTTCTTC
CDR3: CASTLTGLAFNEQFF

size: NA
J: TRBJ2-5
V: TRBV7-9
D: NA
DNA: TGTGCCGCCTCCTCGGGGGGCGGAAGGGAGACCCAGTACTTC
CDR3: CAASSGGGRETQYF

size: NA
J: TRBJ2-1
V: TRBV7-6
D: NA
DNA: TGTGCCAGCAGCCCAGAACGGACTTTAATCAATGAGCAGTTCTTC
CDR3: CASSPERTLINEQFF

size: NA
J: TRBJ1-3
V: TRBV19
D: NA
DNA: TGTGCCAGTAAGGGGTGGAACCCATCCTCTGGAAACACCATATATTTT
CDR3: CASKGWNPSSGNTIYF

size: NA
J: TRBJ1-2
V: TRBV6-1
D: TRBD1
DNA: TGTGCCAGCAGTGACACGACAGGGAGTAACTATGGCTACACCTTC
CDR3: CASSDTTGSNYGYTF

size: NA
J: TRBJ2-5
V: TRBV30
D: TRBD1
DNA: TGTGCCTGGAGTGTATTCCGGGGACAGAGGATCGGGGAGACCCAGTACTTC
CDR3: CAWSVFRGQRIGETQYF

size: NA
J: TRBJ2-1
V: TRBV19
D: TRBD2
DNA: TGTGCCAGTAGTATTGGGCGGGAGTTGGGTGAGCAGTTCTTC
CDR3: CASSIGRELGEQFF

size: NA
J: TRBJ1-3
V: TRBV3-1/TRBV3-2
D: TRBD1
DNA: TGTGCCAGCAGTCGCACAACCCATCGACAGGGGGCTGGAAACACCATATATTTT
CDR3: CASSRTTHRQGAGNTIYF

size: NA
J: TRBJ2-7
V: TRBV9
D: TRBD2
DNA: TGTGCCAGCAGCGCCCGGGAGGGTACCTACGAGCAGTACTTC
CDR3: CASSAREGTYEQYF

size: NA
J: TRBJ2-5
V: TRBV5-1
D: TRBD2
DNA: TGCGCCAGCAGCGGGCGGGGGGAGACCCAGTACTTC
CDR3: CASSGRGETQYF